This TCR beta chain was captured in a study of blood T cell repertoires in COVID-19. Study information: Some COVID-19 samples were acute and others convalescent; all came from the United States, Italy and Spain.

The CDR3 loop spans 14 amino acids. The germline gives CDR1 SGHRS, CDR2 YFSETQ. The V and J ends lost 0 bases and 7 bases respectively, with 11 bases between them. Original processing notes: The assay estimated nucleated cells by amplifying reference gene primers. Libraries were prepared by immunoSEQ multiplex PCR; TCRdb keeps only in-frame clonotypes and omits some of them. The V and J calls and the clone size are those of that table, but D and trimming were determined from the DNA. Of 97,000 or so clones in the sample, about 90% were seen once. The TCR comes from a man aged 45-65 years with active COVID-19. Sample: peripheral blood. This rearrangement joins TRBV5-1 to TRBJ2-1; D perhaps matches TRBD1 (6 bases). The CDR3 DNA reads as TGCGCCAGCAGCTTGGAATCGGACAGAAATGAGCAGTTCTTC. It specifies CASSLESDRNEQFF.